A single sample is the source of the 9 T cell receptor beta chains below, sequenced in a study of T cells after somatic rescue of genetic block. TCRdb keeps only in-frame clones here, not all; method: immunoSEQ multiplex PCR. The profile shows about 88,000 clones, more than 80% of them singletons. Sequencing was done on a sample of peripheral blood mononuclear cells (PBMCs). These receptors were taken from a woman aged 18 to 35.

V and J are TRBV6-1 and TRBJ1-2, with a possible D match to TRBD1 (6 bases). This CDR3 is built from 14 residues. V gave up 8 bases and J gave up 8 bases, with 21 bases separating them. CDR1 and CDR2 (germline): MNHNS, SASEGT. CDR3 bases: TGTGCCAGCGTAGCCGGGGGCAGGACTACGGGCTACACCTTC. Its protein product is CASVAGGRTTGYTF.

The chain combines TRBV7-6 with TRBJ2-2; no clear D. V dropped 0 bases and J dropped 4 bases, with 9 bases sitting between them. This CDR3 is 15 amino acids long. Germline CDR1 is SGHVS and CDR2 is FNYEAQ. The CDR3 protein is CASSLAISATGELFF. The CDR3 DNA is TGTGCCAGCAGCTTAGCAATAAGCGCCACCGGGGAGCTGTTTTTT.

The chain couples TRBV4-1 to TRBJ1-2; D gene unclear. Germline CDR1 MGHRA, CDR2 YSYEKL. V lost 0 bases to trimming and J lost 1 base, with 6 bases between them. There are 14 residues in the CDR3. The CDR3 loop reads CASSQEAVNYGYTF. The CDR3 nucleotides are TGCGCCAGCAGCCAAGAAGCAGTTAACTATGGCTACACCTTC.

The rearrangement joins TRBV10-1 to TRBJ1-1; D is perhaps TRBD1 (5 bases). CDR1 and CDR2 from the germline V gene are WNHNN and SYGVQD (reference sequence). The CDR3 totals 14 residues. The ends were cut back, 5 bases at V and 0 bases at J, with 10 bases in the middle. CDR3 loop: CASSRDSMNTEAFF. The CDR3 nucleotides read TGCGCCAGCAGTCGCGACAGCATGAACACTGAAGCTTTCTTT.

This clone was observed a handful of times. The chain carries TRBV6-4 and TRBJ2-3; TRBD2 matches at 11 bases. Germline values: CDR1 MRHNA, CDR2 SNTAGT. CDR3 length: 16 amino acids. The junction had 1 base not matched to a gene; V was cut back by 0 bases and J by 2 bases. The CDR3 DNA sequence: TGTGCCAGCAGTGACTCTAGCGGGAGGGCCACAGATACGCAGTATTTT. Translated: CASSDSSGRATDTQYF.

The chain carries TRBV2 and TRBJ1-1, with a weak D call TRBD1 (5 bases). The V gene lost 6 bases and the J gene lost 1 base, with 15 bases spanning the gap. Germline V gives CDR1 SNHLY, CDR2 FYNNEI. The CDR3 spans 15 residues. CDR3 in DNA: TGTGCCAGCAGCAGGAGCCTGGGGGGGAACACTGAAGCTTTCTTT. It yields the protein CASSRSLGGNTEAFF.

This chain links TRBV2 with TRBJ2-3, with 11 bases identical to TRBD2. This CDR3 spans 15 amino acids. V lost 2 bases and J lost 4; bases outside the gene matches: 2. CDR1 is SNHLY and CDR2 is FYNNEI in the germline V gene. The CDR3 loop is CASSETSGSADTQYF. The CDR3 DNA reads TGTGCCAGCAGTGAAACTAGCGGGAGTGCAGATACGCAGTATTTT.

The chain is built from TRBV5-1 and TRBJ2-7; TRBD2 agrees at 7 bases. The junction had 6 bases not matched to a gene; V was cut back by 3 bases and J by 0 bases. The CDR3 sequence is 15 residues long. CDR1 and CDR2 from the germline V gene are SGHRS and YFSETQ. This chain's CDR3 is CASSWGGGSSYEQYF. The CDR3 DNA reads as TGCGCCAGCAGCTGGGGAGGCGGGAGCTCCTACGAGCAGTACTTC.

V and J are TRBV6-5 and TRBJ2-1; the match to TRBD2 covers 11 bases. CDR1 and CDR2 from the germline V gene are MNHEY and SVGAGI. With 0 bases clipped from V and 5 bases from J, the junction kept 0 bases outside the gene matches. This CDR3 has 15 amino acids. CDR3 sequence: CASSYSTSGNNEQFF. The CDR3 coding sequence is TGTGCCAGCAGTTACTCGACTAGCGGGAACAATGAGCAGTTCTTC.